This T cell receptor beta chain stems from a study of T cell responses to AZD1222 COVID-19 vaccine. Study-wide findings and caveats: There were vaccine-associated CD4 TCRs across spike, dominant at 160-218 and 743-854. Of the AZD1222 recipients, only six were seropositive at baseline. Receipt of two AZD1222 doses was followed by a rise in Spike-specific TCR breadth and depth.

Sequencing used immunoSEQ multiplex PCR; TCRdb keeps in-frame clones, though not all of them. The sample holds roughly 96,000 clones, around 90% seen once. With respect to this clone: Its antigen remains unknown.

Germline lookup yields CDR1 LNHDA and CDR2 SQIVND (reference sequence). The CDR3 is 13 residues long. The V segment lost 6 bases and the J segment 10 bases; nucleotides outside the gene matches: 9. This sequence was found in an adult in good health. V and J are TRBV19 and TRBJ2-1; 7 bases are shared with TRBD1. Sequencing used peripheral blood, obtained on day 0 of AZD1222 vaccination. The CDR3 reads CASSLLGQSEQFF. CDR3 nucleotide sequence: TGTGCCAGTAGCCTCCTGGGACAGTCAGAGCAGTTCTTC.